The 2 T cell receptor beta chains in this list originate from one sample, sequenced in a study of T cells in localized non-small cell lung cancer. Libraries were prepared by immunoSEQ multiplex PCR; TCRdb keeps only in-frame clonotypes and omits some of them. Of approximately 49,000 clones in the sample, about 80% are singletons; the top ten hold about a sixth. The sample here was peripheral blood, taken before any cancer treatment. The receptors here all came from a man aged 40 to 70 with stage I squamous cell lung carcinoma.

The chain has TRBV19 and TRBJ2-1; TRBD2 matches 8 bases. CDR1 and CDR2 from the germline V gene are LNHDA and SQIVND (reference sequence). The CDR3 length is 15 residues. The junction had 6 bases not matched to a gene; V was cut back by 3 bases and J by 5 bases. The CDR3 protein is CASSISGGVHNEQFF. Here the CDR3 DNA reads TGTGCCAGTAGTATCTCGGGGGGGGTTCACAATGAGCAGTTCTTC.

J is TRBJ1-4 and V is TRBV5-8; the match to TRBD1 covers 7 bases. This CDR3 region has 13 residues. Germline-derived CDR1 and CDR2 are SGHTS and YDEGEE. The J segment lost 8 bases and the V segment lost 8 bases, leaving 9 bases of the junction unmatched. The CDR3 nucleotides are TGTGCCAGTCAGACAGGGAGGGGAGAAAAACTGTTTTTT. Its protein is CASQTGRGEKLFF.